This T cell receptor (beta chain) was recovered during a study of immune heterogeneity within non-small cell lung tumors. The TCR beta CDR3 region underwent multiplex PCR amplification with 32 V and 13 J primers. Each CDR3 protein is one row after TCRdb ran MiXCR on the multiplex PCR reads. Seen here are approximately 9,500 distinct CDR3 sequences, about 25% observed once, and the top ten hold more than 20%. Genomic DNA from bulk tumor acted as the template, and roughly 0.55 ug was loaded per sample. Biopsies, several per primary tumor and spaced far apart, were collected during surgery. These patients got curative surgery after being newly diagnosed with untreated non-small cell lung cancer. Sample donors consisted of newly diagnosed non-small cell lung cancer patients who were undergoing surgery with curative intent. Trimming left V 7 bases short and J 2 bases short, with 18 bases between. Germline-derived CDR1 and CDR2 are SQVTM and ANQGSEA. The CDR3 consists of 14 residues.

By share of the sample, this clonotype is medium-sized (0.01 to 0.1%). The chain uses TRBV29-1 and TRBJ2-7; D perhaps matches TRBD1 (5 bases). Source material: lung tumor tissue. The sequence was obtained from a woman in her forties or fifties with non-small cell lung cancer. CDR3 region: CSAQTWAGTYEQYF. The CDR3 region has the DNA TGCAGCGCCCAGACCTGGGCAGGGACCTACGAGCAGTACTTC.